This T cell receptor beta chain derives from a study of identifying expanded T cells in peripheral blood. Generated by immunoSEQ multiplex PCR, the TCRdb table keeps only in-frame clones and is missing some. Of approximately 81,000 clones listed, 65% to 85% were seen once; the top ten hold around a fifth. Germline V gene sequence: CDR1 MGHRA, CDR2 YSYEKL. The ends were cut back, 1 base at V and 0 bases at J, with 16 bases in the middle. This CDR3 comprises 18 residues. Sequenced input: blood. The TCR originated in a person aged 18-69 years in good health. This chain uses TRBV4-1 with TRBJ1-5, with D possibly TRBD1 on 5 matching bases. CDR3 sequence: CASSQGQRVPYSNQPQHF. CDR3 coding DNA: TGCGCCAGCAGCCAAGGACAGAGGGTGCCTTATAGCAATCAGCCCCAGCATTTT.